Below, one T cell receptor beta chain is given with its context. Its binding antigen is unknown. No qualities accompany the bases; no much larger clone lies one base away. The record originates from a study of blood T cell repertoires in COVID-19 (dated by TCRdb to 2020 to 2022). For the wider study: The collaborator samples originated in the United States, Italy and Spain and spanned the acute and convalescent phases of COVID-19. The prospective study material was composed of cDNA or gDNA derived from T cells, B-cell-depleted T cells, or PBMCs. The dataset comprised deeply sampled blood TCRbeta repertoires from subjects exposed to, actively infected with, or recovered from COVID-19. The repertoires were released in a freely available public database meant as a resource for research on the immune response to SARS-CoV-2. Samples came from the ongoing ImmuneRACE study (first 160 participants) plus 1,254 subjects from 6 global collaborators. Sample metadata almost always included a de-identified subject ID, COVID-19 status, age in years and sex. Where available, HLA class I and class II types were obtained from metadata supplied by the sample provider rather than from assay-based typing.

Results the study describes overall, beyond this receptor: The quantity of clinical and demographic metadata differed by source and by participant and was supplied without curation.

The immunoSEQ Assay, a bias-controlled multiplex PCR, was used to amplify TCRbeta CDR3 regions from genomic DNA. On the study's bioinformatics: The number of nucleated cells in each sample was estimated from the amplification of reference gene primers within the assay. Sequence reads were collapsed and filtered to measure the absolute abundance of every unique TCRbeta CDR3 rearrangement. Productive Simpson clonality was computed per sample as the square root of Simpson's diversity index over productive rearrangements. In its TCRdb copy, this immuneACCESS table keeps in-frame sequences only and misses some clones. Where compared with another copy, unresolved V genes explain less than half of these, and the others have no known cause. For V, J and clone size, that table is used; D and trimming come from the DNA. The sample profile shows about 320,000 clones; roughly 85% of them were found once. 1.5% to 2% of the sample is taken by the ten largest.

In the prospective study, participants were roughly 18 to 100 years old, resided in about two dozen geographic areas of the United States, and were enrolled through a virtual design. Cohort assignment in the prospective study relied on participant-reported clinical history from a screening survey and a study questionnaire. A participant counted as exposed if, within 2 weeks of entering the study, that participant had been in contact with someone who had a PCR-confirmed or clinician-diagnosed COVID-19 case. Mobile phlebotomists in the prospective study collected whole blood, serum and a nasopharyngeal or oropharyngeal swab from every participant. Additional blood draws and questionnaires over a roughly two-month period could optionally be provided by prospective study participants. Before DNA extraction, prospective study blood samples were shipped either frozen or at room temperature. Inclusive of the bounding cysteine and phenylalanine, the CDR3 is 14 residues long. Here the CDR3 DNA is all that survives: 42 bases in frame from base 1. Reading the germline V gene gives CDR1 MNHEY and CDR2 SVGEGT. The V end loses 5 bases and the J end loses 4 bases, and a stretch of 14 bases separates them.

This sequence originates from a woman in her twenties or thirties who had been exposed to COVID-19. In this chain, TRBV6-2 or TRBV6-3 is recombined with TRBJ1-1, and possibly TRBD1, on 6 matching bases. Sequencing input: PBMCs or T cells enriched from blood (not recorded which). The CDR3 reads CASSTVDRPTEAFF. DNA sequence: TGTGCCAGCAGTACCGTAGACAGGCCCACTGAAGCTTTCTTT.